This T cell receptor beta chain was sequenced for a study of shared clonotypes between healthy human individuals. Deletions cut 6 bases from V and 2 bases from J, with 11 bases between. Germline V gene sequence: CDR1 LNHDA, CDR2 SQIVND (reference sequence). The CDR3 has 15 residues. Using immunoSEQ multiplex PCR, the repertoire was profiled, and TCRdb retains in-frame clones only, with some absent. This sample has approximately 500,000 clones; 90% to 96% occur once, and the top ten carry about 0.064%. This clone is a singleton in its sample. The antigen is unknown. The study, taken as a whole, reports: A few donors shared about 4.5% of their naive CD4 clonotypes.

The chain is built from TRBV19 and TRBJ2-6, with unresolved D. The sample taken for sequencing was naive CD4+ T cells sorted from blood. The subset: CD45RA+ positively selected. The receptor comes from a woman in her thirties in good health. The CDR3 spells CASSQGSTGANVLTF. CDR3 DNA sequence: TGTGCCAGTAGCCAAGGGTCGACTGGGGCCAACGTCCTGACTTTC.